These 25 T cell receptor beta chains came from one sample sequenced in a study of T cell responses to AZD1222 COVID-19 vaccine. The repertoire was sequenced with immunoSEQ multiplex PCR; TCRdb's copy has only in-frame clones and lacks some. The sample consists of approximately 200,000 clones, roughly 94% of them appearing once. This material consisted of peripheral blood, taken 28 days after the second dose of the MenACWY control vaccine. These receptors were obtained from an adult who received the MenACWY meningococcal vaccine as a control.

This chain uses TRBV5-6 with TRBJ1-1; weak D call: TRBD1 (6 bases). V lost 2 bases, J lost 5 bases, and 16 bases lay in between. CDR1 is SGHDT and CDR2 is YYEEEE in the germline V gene. The CDR3 is made up of 15 amino acids. CDR3 region: CASSFLWGRETEAFF. As DNA, the CDR3 is TGTGCCAGCAGCTTTTTGTGGGGGCGCGAGACTGAAGCTTTCTTT.

This clone showed up just once. This sequence joins TRBV29-1 and TRBJ2-1; 14 nucleotides agree with TRBD2. Trimming took 6 bases from V and 8 from J; bases not matched to a gene: 3. The CDR3 runs 13 residues. Per germline, CDR1 SQVTM and CDR2 ANQGSEA. CDR3 in amino acids: CSVTSGRADEQFF. The CDR3 DNA sequence: TGCAGCGTGACTAGCGGGAGGGCCGATGAGCAGTTCTTC.

The chain carries TRBV6-6 and TRBJ2-5, with 8 bases that match TRBD2. V lost 8 bases to trimming and J lost 1 base; unmatched junction nucleotides: 6. The CDR3 spans 14 residues. Per the germline V gene, CDR1 is MNHNY and CDR2 is SVGAGI (reference sequence). The CDR3 coding sequence is TGTGCCAGCGTTCGCGGGGGGCCCCAAGAGACCCAGTACTTC. Translated: CASVRGGPQETQYF.

The chain has TRBV28 and TRBJ1-2, with 9 bases fitting TRBD1. The V gene's germline CDR1 is MDHEN and CDR2 SYDVKM. The CDR3 is 15 residues long. The ends lost 4 bases at V and 3 bases at J; junction bases unmatched: 6. The CDR3 nucleotides read TGTGCCAGCAGTTCAACAGGGGGCGCAGACTATGGCTACACCTTC. This translates into CASSSTGGADYGYTF.

The chain is built from TRBV18 and TRBJ2-1, with TRBD2 as a possible D gene (5 bases). V was pared by 2 bases and J by 4 bases, with 12 bases between. The CDR3 is 15 residues long. The germline CDR1 and CDR2 sequences are KGHSH and LQKENI. CDR3 sequence (DNA): TGTGCCAGCTCACCAACTACGGGATCTTACAATGAGCAGTTCTTC. Encoded protein: CASSPTTGSYNEQFF.

This chain links TRBV6-5 with TRBJ2-7, with D perhaps matching TRBD1 (6 bases). The CDR3 is made up of 13 amino acids. Trimming took 5 bases from V and 2 from J, leaving 10 bases between them. Germline-derived CDR1 and CDR2 are MNHEY and SVGAGI. CDR3 in amino acids: CASSQTGPYEQYF. CDR3 nucleotides: TGTGCCAGCAGTCAGACAGGCCCCTACGAGCAGTACTTC.

This clone was counted only a few times. The chain combines TRBV7-2 with TRBJ2-3; D gene unclear. CDR3 length: 12 amino acids. The germline V gene encodes CDR1 SGHTA and CDR2 FQGNSA. Trimming removed 4 bases from V and 7 bases from J, with 9 bases in between. CDR3 region: CASSYTSNTQYF. The CDR3 DNA sequence: TGTGCCAGCAGCTATACGTCCAATACGCAGTATTTT.

This sequence joins TRBV5-4 and TRBJ2-1, with D possibly being TRBD1 (6 bases). CDR1 and CDR2 (germline): SGHNT, YYREEE (reference sequence). V was clipped by 4 bases and J by 5 bases, with 13 bases between them. CDR3 size: 14 residues. The DNA of the CDR3 is TGTGCCAGCAGCGCTCGGGCAGGGGACAATGAGCAGTTCTTC. This codes for CASSARAGDNEQFF.

The CDR3 DNA follows: TGTGCCAGCAGCTCAGGAGGGGGGTACGAGCAGTACTTC. This codes for CASSSGGGYEQYF. The rearrangement links TRBV7-2 to TRBJ2-7, with D possibly being TRBD1 or TRBD2 (6 bases each). Trimming cost V 4 bases and J 4 bases, with 11 bases left between them. Looked up from germline, CDR1 is SGHTA and CDR2 is FQGNSA. The CDR3 length is 13 residues.

The rearrangement joins TRBV24-1 to TRBJ2-2; 12 bases match TRBD2. The CDR3 is 16 residues long. The ends lost 7 bases at V and 0 bases at J; junction bases unmatched: 2. Germline values: CDR1 KGHDR, CDR2 SFDVKD. This chain's CDR3 is CATSRTSGTNTGELFF. CDR3 DNA: TGTGCCACCAGCAGGACTAGCGGGACGAACACCGGGGAGCTGTTTTTT.

Points on this clone: Other DNA sequences within the sample encode an identical CDR3. CDR3 DNA sequence: TGCGCCAGCAGCTTGGAAGGGGTGAGCAATCAGCCCCAGCATTTT. It yields the protein CASSLEGVSNQPQHF. This chain connects TRBV5-1 to TRBJ1-5; tentative D call: TRBD1 (5 bases). The V end was cut by 0 bases, the J end by 1 base, with 8 bases between. This CDR3 comprises 15 residues. From germline, CDR1 is SGHRS and CDR2 YFSETQ.

DNA for the CDR3: TGTGCCAGCAGCTACCGCGAGTTGGAGACTGAAGCTTTCTTT. This codes for CASSYRELETEAFF. V gene TRBV7-2 combines with J gene TRBJ1-1; the D is unclear. Germline values: CDR1 SGHTA, CDR2 FQGNSA. The V and J ends lost 4 bases and 5 bases respectively, with 14 bases between them. CDR3 length: 14 amino acids.

The chain joins TRBV2 to TRBJ1-1, with D uncertain. CDR3 length: 14 amino acids. V was pared by 8 bases and J by 0 bases, with 13 bases between. Germline CDR1 and CDR2: SNHLY and FYNNEI. The CDR3 DNA follows: TGTGCCAGCGGATTGGGCATCATGAACACTGAAGCTTTCTTT. This sequence encodes CASGLGIMNTEAFF.

The rearrangement uses TRBV18 and TRBJ2-1; D is ambiguous. V was shortened by 1 base and J by 0 bases, with 7 bases between the two germline ends. This CDR3 is 15 amino acids long. Germline V gives CDR1 KGHSH, CDR2 LQKENI. CDR3 bases: TGTGCCAGCTCACCACGGCAGATCTCCTACAATGAGCAGTTCTTC. Its translation is CASSPRQISYNEQFF.

The J gene is TRBJ1-4, the V gene TRBV19; D is ambiguous. V lost 8 bases, J lost 0 bases, and 10 bases lay in between. Germline V gene sequence: CDR1 LNHDA, CDR2 SQIVND (reference sequence). The CDR3 sequence is 14 residues long. The CDR3 coding sequence is TGTGCCAGTTCACGGGGTTCAACTAATGAAAAACTGTTTTTT. Residues: CASSRGSTNEKLFF.

Regarding this clone: The junction departs from the called germline gene at one end, perhaps through a read error. This rearrangement joins TRBV3-1 (or the pseudogene TRBV3-2) to TRBJ2-7; D not resolved. CDR1 LGHDT and CDR2 YNNKEL come from the germline V gene (reference sequence). The CDR3 contains 12 residues. The CDR3 nucleotides read TGTGCCAGCAGCCAGGTAAACGGCTACGCCCAATTC. Protein: CASSQVNGYAQF.

The V and J genes are TRBV7-2 and TRBJ1-5, with D hard to call. In germline, CDR1 is SGHTA, CDR2 FQGNSA. The length of the CDR3 is 15 residues. V lost 1 base, J lost 0 bases, and 7 bases lay in between. The CDR3 DNA sequence: TGTGCCAGCAGCTTAGAGGGCTATAGCAATCAGCCCCAGCATTTT. Amino acids: CASSLEGYSNQPQHF.

V and J are TRBV19 and TRBJ1-2; D gene uncertain. The V end lost 3 bases, the J end lost 2 bases, and 7 bases lay between the germline ends. Per the germline V gene, CDR1 is LNHDA and CDR2 is SQIVND (reference sequence). The CDR3 length is 13 residues. CDR3 protein: CASSIVTNYGYTF. DNA of the CDR3: TGTGCCAGTAGTATTGTGACAAACTATGGCTACACCTTC.

This chain connects TRBV6-2 or TRBV6-3 to TRBJ2-7, with 7 bases identical to TRBD2. Germline CDR1 reads MNHEY; CDR2 reads SVGEGT. CDR3 length equals 14 residues. V was pared by 1 base and J by 3 bases, with 3 bases of the junction left unmatched. The CDR3 nucleotides read TGTGCCAGCAGTTACTGGGAGGGCCTCTACGAGCAGTACTTC. Translation gives CASSYWEGLYEQYF.

The chain uses TRBV12-3 or TRBV12-4 and TRBJ1-3; D perhaps matches TRBD1 (5 bases). Trimming took 2 bases from V and 6 from J, leaving 8 bases between them. The CDR3 runs to 13 residues. The chain's CDR3 is CASSLYGANTIYF. The DNA for the CDR3 is TGTGCCAGCAGTTTATACGGGGCAAACACCATATATTTT.

V is TRBV6-2 or TRBV6-3 and J is TRBJ1-4, with 9 bases identical to TRBD1. The length of the CDR3 is 15 residues. The germline V gene encodes CDR1 MNHEY and CDR2 SVGEGT. Trimming at V came to 5 bases and at J to 8 bases, leaving 9 bases not matched to a gene. The CDR3 loop reads CASSTYRGRGEKLFF. Here the CDR3 DNA reads TGTGCCAGCAGTACCTACAGGGGGCGCGGGGAAAAACTGTTTTTT.

The gene calls are TRBV18 and TRBJ2-3, with 8 bases identical to TRBD1. The germline V gene encodes CDR1 KGHSH and CDR2 LQKENI. Trimming cost V 6 bases and J 4 bases; bases outside gene matches: 6. The CDR3 has 14 amino acids. The CDR3 here is CASSSGGRPDTQYF. The CDR3 DNA reads as TGTGCCAGCTCCTCAGGGGGCCGGCCAGATACGCAGTATTTT.

The chain links TRBV24-1 to TRBJ2-1; 8 nucleotides line up with TRBD1. V dropped 2 bases and J dropped 0; count of bases not matched to a gene: 11. Germline CDR1 and CDR2: KGHDR and SFDVKD. This CDR3 is built from 19 residues. Here the CDR3 reads CATSDSKDRVLGSYNEQFF. Written as DNA, the CDR3 is TGTGCCACCAGTGATTCGAAGGACAGGGTCTTGGGCTCCTACAATGAGCAGTTCTTC.

As concerns this clone: This CDR3 is also generated by other DNA sequences in the sample. The rearrangement uses TRBV3-1 (or the pseudogene TRBV3-2) and TRBJ2-5, with 14 bases identical to TRBD2. From germline, CDR1 is LGHDT and CDR2 YNNKEL (reference sequence). CDR3 length equals 16 residues. V trimming: 4 bases; J trimming: 1 base; junction bases outside the gene matches: 2. The CDR3 coding sequence is TGTGCCAGCAGCCTTGGACTAGCGGGGGGCCAAGAGACCCAGTACTTC. This encodes CASSLGLAGGQETQYF.

The chain combines TRBV7-2 with TRBJ2-5, with 7 bases aligning to TRBD2. V trimming: 5 bases; J trimming: 0 bases; junction bases outside the gene matches: 6. Germline-derived CDR1 and CDR2 are SGHTA and FQGNSA. The CDR3 has 15 residues. The CDR3 sequence is CASSRTGGYQETQYF. The DNA for the CDR3 is TGTGCCAGCAGCCGTACCGGGGGGTACCAAGAGACCCAGTACTTC.